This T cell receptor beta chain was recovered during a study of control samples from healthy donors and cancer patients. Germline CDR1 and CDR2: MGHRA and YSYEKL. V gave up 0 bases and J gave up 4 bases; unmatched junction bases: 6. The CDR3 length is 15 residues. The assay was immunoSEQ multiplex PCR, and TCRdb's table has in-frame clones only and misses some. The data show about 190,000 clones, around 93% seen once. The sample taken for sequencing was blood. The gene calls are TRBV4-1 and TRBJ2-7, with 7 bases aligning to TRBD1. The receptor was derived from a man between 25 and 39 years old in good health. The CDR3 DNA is TGCGCCAGCAGCCAAGAATCACAGGGGTCGTACGAGCAGTACTTC. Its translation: CASSQESQGSYEQYF.